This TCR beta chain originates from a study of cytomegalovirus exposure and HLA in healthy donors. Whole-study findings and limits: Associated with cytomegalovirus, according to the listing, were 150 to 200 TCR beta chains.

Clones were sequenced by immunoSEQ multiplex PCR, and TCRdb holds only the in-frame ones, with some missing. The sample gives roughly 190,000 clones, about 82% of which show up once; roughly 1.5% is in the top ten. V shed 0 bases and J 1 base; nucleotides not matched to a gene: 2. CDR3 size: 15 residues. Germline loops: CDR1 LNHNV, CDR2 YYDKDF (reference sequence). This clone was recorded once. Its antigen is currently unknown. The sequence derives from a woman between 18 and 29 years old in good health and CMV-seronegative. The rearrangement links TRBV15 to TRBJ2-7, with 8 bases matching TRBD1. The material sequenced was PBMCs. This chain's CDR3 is CATSRDRDRSYEQYF. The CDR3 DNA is TGTGCCACCAGCAGAGATCGGGACAGGTCCTACGAGCAGTACTTC. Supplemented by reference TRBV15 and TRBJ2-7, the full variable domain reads DAMVIQNPRYQVTQFGKPVTLSCSQTLNHNVMYWYQQKSSQAPKLLFHYYDKDFNNEADTPDNFQSRRPNTSFCFLDIRSPGLGDTAMYLCATSRDRDRSYEQYFGPGTRLTVT.